The entry below describes one T cell receptor beta chain. Using immunoSEQ multiplex PCR, the repertoire was profiled, and TCRdb retains in-frame clones only, with some absent. The profile shows around 40,000 clones, 92% of them singletons. The CDR3 extends over 16 amino acids. The V and J ends lost 2 bases and 7 bases, in that order; junction bases with no gene match: 10. The germline gives CDR1 SGHTA, CDR2 FQGTGA. This sample was taken from a study of T cell changes during pregnancy in multiple sclerosis. This chain uses TRBV7-3 with TRBJ2-1, with 8 bases identical to TRBD1. The TCR was taken from a female donor with multiple sclerosis, enrolled in a pregnancy study. The sequences come from CD8+ T cells from peripheral blood mononuclear cells, collected before pregnancy. Written as DNA, the CDR3 is TGTGCCAGCAGCTTATTAGGACAGGGTATTTCAAATGAGCAGTTCTTC. As protein: CASSLLGQGISNEQFF.